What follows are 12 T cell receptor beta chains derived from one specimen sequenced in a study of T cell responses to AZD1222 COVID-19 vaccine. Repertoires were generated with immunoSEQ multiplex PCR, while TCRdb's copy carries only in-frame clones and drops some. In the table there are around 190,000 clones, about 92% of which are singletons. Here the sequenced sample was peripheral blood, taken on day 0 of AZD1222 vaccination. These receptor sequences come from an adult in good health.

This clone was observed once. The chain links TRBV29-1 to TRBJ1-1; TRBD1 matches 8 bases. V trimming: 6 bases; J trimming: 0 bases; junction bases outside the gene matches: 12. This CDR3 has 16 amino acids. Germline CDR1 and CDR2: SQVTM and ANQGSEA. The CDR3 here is CSVSGPGGVVNTEAFF. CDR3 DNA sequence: TGCAGCGTGTCGGGACCAGGGGGCGTGGTGAACACTGAAGCTTTCTTT.

The CDR3 bases are TGTGCCAGCAGCTTACTCGACAGGGTCGAGAACACTGAAGCTTTCTTT. Translation gives CASSLLDRVENTEAFF. The V gene is TRBV11-2, the J gene TRBJ1-1, with TRBD1 identical over 7 bases. The germline V gene has CDR1 SGHAT and CDR2 FQNNGV. This CDR3 is 16 amino acids long. The V gene end was trimmed by 2 bases and the J gene end by 1 base; junction bases not matched to a gene: 7.

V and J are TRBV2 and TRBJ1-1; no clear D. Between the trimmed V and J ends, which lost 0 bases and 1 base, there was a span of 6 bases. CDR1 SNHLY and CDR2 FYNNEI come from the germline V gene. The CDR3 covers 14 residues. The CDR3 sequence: CASSEAGSNTEAFF. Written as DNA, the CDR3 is TGTGCCAGCAGTGAAGCTGGGTCGAACACTGAAGCTTTCTTT.

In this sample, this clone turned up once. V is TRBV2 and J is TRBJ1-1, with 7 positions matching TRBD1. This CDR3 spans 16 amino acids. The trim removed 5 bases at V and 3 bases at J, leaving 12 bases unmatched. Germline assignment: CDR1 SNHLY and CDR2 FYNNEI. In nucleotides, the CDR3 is TGTGCCAGCAGTCAACAGGGATCAACAGGGGACACTGAAGCTTTCTTT. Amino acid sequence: CASSQQGSTGDTEAFF.

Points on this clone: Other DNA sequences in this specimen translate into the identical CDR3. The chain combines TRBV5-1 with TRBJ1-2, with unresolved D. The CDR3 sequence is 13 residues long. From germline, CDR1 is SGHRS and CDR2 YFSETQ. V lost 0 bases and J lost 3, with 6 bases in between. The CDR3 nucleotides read TGCGCCAGCAGCTTGGTAGGAGACTATGGCTACACCTTC. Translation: CASSLVGDYGYTF.

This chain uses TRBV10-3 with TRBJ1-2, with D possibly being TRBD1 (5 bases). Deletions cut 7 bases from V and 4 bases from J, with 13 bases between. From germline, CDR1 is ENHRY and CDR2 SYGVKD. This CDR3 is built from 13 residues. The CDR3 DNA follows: TGTGCCATCACTAACCAGGGCGCCTATGGCTACACCTTC. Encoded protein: CAITNQGAYGYTF.

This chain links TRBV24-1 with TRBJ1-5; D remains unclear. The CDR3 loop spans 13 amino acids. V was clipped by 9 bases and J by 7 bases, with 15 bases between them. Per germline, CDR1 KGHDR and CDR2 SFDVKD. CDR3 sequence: CATGRAGSQPQHF. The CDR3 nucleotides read TGTGCCACCGGCCGGGCGGGCAGCCAGCCCCAGCATTTT.

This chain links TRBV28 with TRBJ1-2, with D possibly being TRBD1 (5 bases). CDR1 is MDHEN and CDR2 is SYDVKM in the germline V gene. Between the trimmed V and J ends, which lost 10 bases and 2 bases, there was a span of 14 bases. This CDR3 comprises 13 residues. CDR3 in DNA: TGTGCCACCCCGGGGGATTTGAACTATGGCTACACCTTC. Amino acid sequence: CATPGDLNYGYTF.

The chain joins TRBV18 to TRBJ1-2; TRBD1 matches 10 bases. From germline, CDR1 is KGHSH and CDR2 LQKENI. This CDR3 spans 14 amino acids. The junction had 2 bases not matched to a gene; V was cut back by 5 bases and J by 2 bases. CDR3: CASSTGQGNYGYTF. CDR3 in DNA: TGTGCCAGCTCAACGGGACAGGGGAACTATGGCTACACCTTC.

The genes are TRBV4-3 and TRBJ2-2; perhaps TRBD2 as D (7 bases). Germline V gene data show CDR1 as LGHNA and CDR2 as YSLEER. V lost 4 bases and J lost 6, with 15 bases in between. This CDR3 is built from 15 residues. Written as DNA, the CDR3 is TGCGCCAGCAGCCCCGGCCCGGGGGGCTCCGGGGAGCTGTTTTTT. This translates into CASSPGPGGSGELFF.

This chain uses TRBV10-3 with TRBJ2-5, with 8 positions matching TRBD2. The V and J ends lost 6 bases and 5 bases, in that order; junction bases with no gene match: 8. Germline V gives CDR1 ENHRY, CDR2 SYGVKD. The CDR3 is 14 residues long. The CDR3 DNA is TGTGCCATCAGCGGGGGGGCCTTCGGCGAGACCCAGTACTTC. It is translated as CAISGGAFGETQYF.

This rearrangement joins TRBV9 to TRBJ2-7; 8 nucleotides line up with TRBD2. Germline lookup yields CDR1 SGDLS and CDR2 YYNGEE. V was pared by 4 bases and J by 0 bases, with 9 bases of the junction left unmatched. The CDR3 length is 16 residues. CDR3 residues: CASSPRGGSASYEQYF. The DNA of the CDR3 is TGTGCCAGCAGCCCTCGGGGGGGTAGCGCCTCCTACGAGCAGTACTTC.